The clone carrying this T cell receptor (beta chain) was seen more than once but under ten times. The length of the CDR3 is 17 residues. V lost 1 base to trimming and J lost 4 bases, with 20 bases between them. The germline V gene encodes CDR1 SGDLS and CDR2 YYNGEE. Amplification targeted TCR beta CDR3 regions from RNA transcripts. The TCR CDR3 was amplified in a first-round RT-PCR using the HTBI primer set. TCRdb called the multiplex PCR reads again in MiXCR, with one record for every CDR3 protein. The sample includes 500,000 to 800,000 distinct CDR3 sequences, 14% of them seen just once. This entry is derived from a study of T cells in Graves' hyperthyroidism and ophthalmopathy.

Source material: blood. The chain is built from TRBV9 and TRBJ1-2; D possibly corresponds to TRBD1 (6 bases). The TCR comes from a woman in her forties or fifties with Graves' ophthalmopathy. For the CDR3, the DNA is TGTGCCAGCAGCGTAATTGAGGGGGAAAGTCGAAGCTATGGCTACACCTTC. This sequence encodes CASSVIEGESRSYGYTF.